The 8 T cell receptor beta chains given below trace back to one sample, sequenced in a study of naive and memory T cell subsets. An oligonucleotide containing a UMI was ligated to the 3' end of TCR cDNA. The SP2 primer and nested alpha and beta constant region primers amplified ligated cDNA in four rounds. TCRdb recomputed calls from the 5' RACE reads with MiXCR, one row per CDR3 protein. This sample has 56,000 or so distinct CDR3 sequences, with roughly 7.5% found just once. The receptors originated from a female donor in good health.

This clonotype showed up just a few times. This chain joins TRBV5-5 and TRBJ2-7, with 8 bases identical to TRBD2. This CDR3 is 15 amino acids long. V trimming: 3 bases; J trimming: 5 bases; junction bases outside the gene matches: 10. Germline values: CDR1 SGHKS, CDR2 YYEKEE (reference sequence). The CDR3 nucleotides are TGTGCCAGCAGCTGGTTCCCGGGGGGGCGTAACGAGCAGTACTTC. Amino acid sequence: CASSWFPGGRNEQYF.

This clonotype has a handful of counts. This chain connects TRBV5-1 to TRBJ1-1; no reliable D call. Germline lookup yields CDR1 SGHRS and CDR2 YFSETQ. The CDR3 extends over 15 amino acids. The V and J ends lost 3 bases and 0 bases respectively, with 12 bases between them. The CDR3 sequence is CASSSRTAMNTEAFF. In DNA, the CDR3 is TGCGCCAGCAGCTCCCGTACGGCCATGAACACTGAAGCTTTCTTT.

Only a few counts were recorded for this clonotype. V gene TRBV5-1 combines with J gene TRBJ2-4, with D possibly being TRBD1 or TRBD2 (5 bases each). CDR1 is SGHRS, CDR2 YFSETQ, per germline. V was clipped by 0 bases and J by 6 bases, with 7 bases between them. The CDR3 consists of 13 residues. The CDR3 loop is CASSLVGGNIQYF. The DNA of the CDR3 is TGCGCCAGCAGCTTGGTTGGGGGAAACATTCAGTACTTC. The whole variable domain, filled in from reference TRBV5-1 and TRBJ2-4, reads KAGVTQTPRYLIKTRGQQVTLSCSPISGHRSVSWYQQTPGQGLQFLFEYFSETQRNKGNFPGRFSGRQFSNSRSEMNVSTLELGDSALYLCASSLVGGNIQYFGAGTRLSVL.

The chain is built from TRBV6-5 and TRBJ1-6; unclear D gene. Trimming cost V 3 bases and J 5 bases, with 5 bases left between them. The germline V gene encodes CDR1 MNHEY and CDR2 SVGAGI. CDR3 length: 13 amino acids. The CDR3 loop is CASSYGNNSPLHF. The CDR3 DNA is TGTGCCAGCAGTTATGGGAATAATTCACCCCTCCACTTT.

This clonotype was recorded at least ten times. J is TRBJ2-7 and V is TRBV18, with TRBD2 as a possible D gene (6 bases). Germline lookup yields CDR1 KGHSH and CDR2 LQKENI. There are 13 residues in the CDR3. The V end was cut by 4 bases, the J end by 4 bases, with 11 bases between. The CDR3: CASSLGGPYEQYF. CDR3 in DNA: TGTGCCAGCTCACTGGGGGGACCATACGAGCAGTACTTC.

Many counts were recorded for this clonotype. The chain carries TRBV20-1 and TRBJ2-7, with 10 positions matching TRBD2. V shed 4 bases, J shed 3 bases, and the junction held 9 bases outside the gene matches. The CDR3 sequence is 15 residues long. Germline V CDR1 and CDR2: DFQATT, SNEGSKA (reference sequence). In nucleotides, the CDR3 is TGCAGTGCTACATCCCTCCGGACTAGCGGCTACGAGCAGTACTTC. The encoded protein is CSATSLRTSGYEQYF.

Notes on this clonotype: This may be a read error: a much more frequent sequence differs by one nucleotide. In DNA form, the CDR3 reads TGCAGTGCTAGGCGGAATAGGGACGGGGGAGGCACTGAAGCTTTCTTT. The encoded protein is CSARRNRDGGGTEAFF. This chain joins TRBV20-1 and TRBJ1-1; tentatively, D is TRBD1 (5 bases). This CDR3 is 16 amino acids long. CDR1 is DFQATT, CDR2 SNEGSKA, per germline (reference sequence). V dropped 3 bases and J dropped 4 bases, with 21 bases sitting between them.

This clonotype turned up a few times. The V call is TRBV19, the J call TRBJ1-5; possible D gene TRBD1, 5 bases. This CDR3 is built from 13 residues. With 6 bases removed from V and 7 bases from J, the gap between germline ends came to 13 bases. From germline, CDR1 is LNHDA and CDR2 SQIVND (reference sequence). Written as DNA, the CDR3 is TGTGCCAGTAGCCACGACAGCGGACAGCCCCAGCATTTT. This gives the protein CASSHDSGQPQHF.